A single sample is the source of the 14 T cell receptor beta chains below, sequenced in a study of T-cell memory formation after mild COVID-19. TCRdb independently ran MiXCR on the 5' RACE reads; one entry per CDR3 protein. The sample includes 190,000 or so distinct CDR3 sequences, roughly 27% of them seen just once. Material for sequencing was PBMCs or a T cell subset sorted from them (not recorded which). These receptors were taken from an adult woman who had mild COVID-19 (a few samples of this study predate the infection). Cell type and time point are not known.

This clonotype was detected ten times or more. For the CDR3, the DNA is TGTGCCAGCCACGGACACTTGTTAGGACGGAACACTGAAGCTTTCTTT. It translates to CASHGHLLGRNTEAFF. The chain carries TRBV2 and TRBJ1-1, with TRBD1 as a possible D gene (5 bases). The length of the CDR3 is 16 residues. CDR1 and CDR2 from the germline V gene are SNHLY and FYNNEI. With 8 bases removed from V and 1 base from J, the gap between germline ends came to 20 bases.

The rearrangement joins TRBV29-1 to TRBJ2-2, with D maybe TRBD1 (6 bases). CDR1 and CDR2 from the germline V gene are SQVTM and ANQGSEA. This CDR3 region has 14 residues. V lost 3 bases to trimming and J lost 1 base, with 9 bases between them. CDR3 sequence: CSVERTENTGELFF. In nucleotides, the CDR3 is TGCAGCGTTGAGAGGACAGAGAACACCGGGGAGCTGTTTTTT.

The CDR3 sequence: CASSVGIQQETQYF. CDR3 nucleotide sequence: TGTGCCAGCAGCGTAGGAATACAACAAGAGACCCAGTACTTC. The J gene is TRBJ2-5, the V gene TRBV9; no definite D call. V lost 0 bases and J 2 bases, leaving 8 bases between the germline ends. The length of the CDR3 is 14 residues. The germline gives CDR1 SGDLS, CDR2 YYNGEE.

The J gene is TRBJ2-3, the V gene TRBV21-1; the table's D call, TRBD1, has no DNA check behind it. TRBV21-1 is a documented pseudogene. The CDR3 is 17 residues long. CDR3 in DNA: TGTGCCAGCAGGACCACCGACGGACAGGGAAAAGCAGATACGCAGTATTTT. Residues: CASRTTDGQGKADTQYF.

This clonotype has more than one count but fewer than ten. The rearrangement uses TRBV24-1 and TRBJ2-7; 7 positions match TRBD1. With V trimmed by 4 bases and J by 7 bases, 9 bases remained unmatched. There are 14 residues in the CDR3. The germline V gene encodes CDR1 KGHDR and CDR2 SFDVKD. Here the CDR3 reads CATSDPWTGREQYF. CDR3 coding DNA: TGTGCCACCAGTGACCCTTGGACAGGCCGGGAGCAGTACTTC.

The chain couples TRBV10-3 to TRBJ2-1; D not resolved. From germline, CDR1 is ENHRY and CDR2 SYGVKD. This CDR3 is 15 amino acids long. Trimming shortened V by 3 bases and J by 3 bases, and 12 bases separated the two germline ends. The CDR3 coding sequence is TGTGCCATCAGTGACCCTAGAGGCAGCTACAATGAGCAGTTCTTC. This sequence encodes CAISDPRGSYNEQFF.

The chain uses TRBV6-2 or TRBV6-3 and TRBJ2-1, with D maybe TRBD1 (6 bases). The CDR3 is 16 amino acids. V was pared by 2 bases and J by 0 bases, with 11 bases between. Germline V gives CDR1 MNHEY, CDR2 SVGEGT. The CDR3 sequence is CASSYEQGSSYNEQFF. DNA for the CDR3: TGTGCCAGCAGTTACGAACAGGGAAGCTCCTACAATGAGCAGTTCTTC.

The chain has TRBV20-1 and TRBJ2-2; TRBD2 aligns across 12 bases. CDR3 size: 17 residues. Per the germline V gene, CDR1 is DFQATT and CDR2 is SNEGSKA (reference sequence). The junction had 7 bases not matched to a gene; V was cut back by 3 bases and J by 2 bases. Here the CDR3 DNA reads TGCAGTGCTAGTGCCCCGGGACTAGCGGGTAACACCGGGGAGCTGTTTTTT. Residues: CSASAPGLAGNTGELFF.

The chain combines TRBV20-1 with TRBJ2-1; D might be TRBD2 (5 bases). V was clipped by 5 bases and J by 1 base, with 18 bases between them. The CDR3 runs to 16 residues. CDR1 DFQATT and CDR2 SNEGSKA come from the germline V gene (reference sequence). In DNA form, the CDR3 reads TGCAGTGCTCCAACACGGGCAGCGGCTTCCTACAATGAGCAGTTCTTC. Protein product: CSAPTRAAASYNEQFF.

The chain employs TRBV6-5 and TRBJ1-2, with TRBD1 matching over 9 bases. There are 14 residues in the CDR3. The germline V gene has CDR1 MNHEY and CDR2 SVGAGI. The V and J ends lost 2 bases and 6 bases, in that order; junction bases with no gene match: 4. The CDR3 sequence: CASSYGDRVNGYTF. CDR3 DNA: TGTGCCAGCAGTTACGGGGACAGGGTGAATGGCTACACCTTC.

The chain has TRBV4-1 and TRBJ2-7, with 7 bases matching TRBD2. This CDR3 spans 16 amino acids. Germline loops: CDR1 MGHRA, CDR2 YSYEKL. J gave up 6 bases and V 3 bases, and 14 bases lay outside the gene matches. This CDR3 reads CASSQVIAGSVGEQYF. Here the CDR3 DNA reads TGCGCCAGCAGCCAGGTAATAGCGGGCTCCGTAGGCGAGCAGTACTTC.

This sequence joins TRBV5-1 and TRBJ1-2; 7 nucleotides line up with TRBD1. The CDR3 spans 16 residues. V shed 4 bases and J 1 base; nucleotides not matched to a gene: 10. Germline CDR1 is SGHRS and CDR2 is YFSETQ. CDR3 nucleotide sequence: TGCGCCAGCAGCCTCGGACAGGCCTACTTTAACTATGGCTACACCTTC. It is translated as CASSLGQAYFNYGYTF.

This clonotype has more than one count but fewer than ten. The J gene is TRBJ2-1, the V gene TRBV20-1; 8 bases are shared with TRBD2. Germline CDR1 is DFQATT and CDR2 is SNEGSKA (reference sequence). Trimming at V came to 6 bases and at J to 9 bases, leaving 13 bases not matched to a gene. The CDR3 is made up of 14 amino acids. In DNA form, the CDR3 reads TGCAGTGCCGGACATAATCGGGGGGGCCTTGAGCAGTTCTTC. Its translation is CSAGHNRGGLEQFF.

This sequence joins TRBV27 and TRBJ2-7, with D possibly TRBD2 on 7 matching bases. V was trimmed by 6 bases and J by 4 bases, leaving 19 bases between them. The germline V gene encodes CDR1 MNHEY and CDR2 SMNVEV (reference sequence). The CDR3 runs to 15 residues. The CDR3 is CASRRGGTVEYEQYF. Here the CDR3 DNA reads TGTGCCAGCAGAAGGGGGGGCACTGTGGAATACGAGCAGTACTTC.